The 15 T cell receptor beta chains presented below share a single source sample, sequenced in a study of cytomegalovirus exposure and HLA in healthy donors. The PCR employed 60 Vbeta primers together with 13 Jbeta primers. Only in-frame clones appear in the TCRdb table, and some are missing; sequencing was by immunoSEQ multiplex PCR. This repertoire shows roughly 88,000 clones, 76% found once; its top ten account for approximately 5.6%. What was sequenced was PBMCs. The receptors stem from a man in his thirties or forties in good health and CMV-seropositive.

The chain links TRBV5-4 to TRBJ2-7, with TRBD2 matching over 10 bases. Germline CDR1 and CDR2: SGHNT and YYREEE (reference sequence). The J segment lost 7 bases and the V segment lost 0 bases, leaving 7 bases of the junction unmatched. The CDR3 runs 15 residues. The CDR3 here is CASSLGASGGGEQYV. CDR3 nucleotide sequence: TGTGCCAGCAGCTTGGGGGCTAGCGGGGGAGGAGAGCAGTACGTC.

This chain uses TRBV5-6 with TRBJ2-1; 7 nucleotides match TRBD2. V lost 4 bases and J lost 8; bases outside the gene matches: 12. Germline V gene sequence: CDR1 SGHDT, CDR2 YYEEEE. The CDR3 covers 15 residues. The CDR3 region is CASSSGLVINYEQFF. The CDR3 bases are TGTGCCAGCAGCAGTGGACTAGTTATTAACTATGAGCAGTTCTTC.

The count of this clone is one. The chain combines TRBV7-9 with TRBJ2-5; the D gene is possibly TRBD1 (6 bases). The J call may be mistaken, given a closer DNA end match to TRBJ2-7. This CDR3 region has 12 residues. Per the germline V gene, CDR1 is SEHNR and CDR2 is FQNEAQ (reference sequence). CDR3 nucleotide sequence: TGTGCCAGCAGCCGGGACAACTACGAGCAGTACTTC. Residues: CASSRDNYEQYF.

V usage is TRBV4-3 and J usage is TRBJ1-1, with D maybe TRBD1 (5 bases). Germline V gives CDR1 LGHNA, CDR2 YSLEER. V dropped 3 bases and J dropped 11 bases, with 13 bases sitting between them. CDR3 size: 12 residues. This CDR3 is CASSQGGGRAFF. The CDR3 nucleotides are TGCGCCAGCAGCCAGGGGGGGGGAAGGGCTTTCTTT.

This chain links TRBV10-3 with TRBJ1-1, with D possibly being TRBD1 (6 bases). Germline values: CDR1 ENHRY, CDR2 SYGVKD. The CDR3 extends over 12 amino acids. The V and J ends lost 3 bases and 4 bases respectively, with 6 bases between them. CDR3 sequence reads: CAISDRGTEAFF. CDR3 in DNA: TGTGCCATCAGTGACAGGGGCACTGAAGCTTTCTTT.

The chain employs TRBV9 and TRBJ2-3; 9 bases are a match to TRBD1. This CDR3 has 16 amino acids. Germline V gene data show CDR1 as SGDLS and CDR2 as YYNGEE. Trimming cost V 0 bases and J 5 bases; bases outside gene matches: 7. CDR3 nucleotides: TGTGCCAGCAGCGTAGTTTGGGACAGGGAAGGAGATACGCAGTATTTT. Protein product: CASSVVWDREGDTQYF. Full variable domain (remainder filled in from reference TRBV9 and TRBJ2-3): DSGVTQTPKHLITATGQRVTLRCSPRSGDLSVYWYQQSLDQGLQFLIQYYNGEERAKGNILERFSAQQFPDLHSELNLSSLELGDSALYFCASSVVWDREGDTQYFGPGTRLTVL.

This clone has just a few counts. The chain joins TRBV6-5 to TRBJ2-3, with 12 bases lining up with TRBD1. This CDR3 spans 15 amino acids. The germline gives CDR1 MNHEY, CDR2 SVGAGI. V gave up 6 bases and J gave up 3 bases; unmatched junction bases: 4. The CDR3 reads CASRGTGGGTDTQYF. The CDR3 region has the DNA TGTGCCAGCAGGGGGACAGGGGGCGGGACAGATACGCAGTATTTT.

The chain uses TRBV6-5 and TRBJ1-6; D is unclear. Between the trimmed V and J ends, which lost 0 bases and 10 bases, there was a span of 16 bases. The CDR3 totals 16 residues. Germline V gene lookup returns CDR1 MNHEY and CDR2 SVGAGI. CDR3 DNA sequence: TGTGCCAGCAGTTACTCGACGGCAGGATGGGCCTCACCCCTCCACTTT. This gives the protein CASSYSTAGWASPLHF.

The rearrangement uses TRBV19 and TRBJ1-2, with D perhaps matching TRBD1 (6 bases). The ends were cut back, 10 bases at V and 3 bases at J, with 9 bases in the middle. The germline V gene has CDR1 LNHDA and CDR2 SQIVND (reference sequence). CDR3 size: 11 residues. For the CDR3, the DNA is TGTGCCACGGGGGGCGACTATGGCTACACCTTC. It is translated as CATGGDYGYTF.

This sequence joins TRBV10-3 and TRBJ2-7, with 8 nucleotides matching TRBD1. The CDR3 is 13 amino acids. The germline V gene encodes CDR1 ENHRY and CDR2 SYGVKD. V shed 8 bases and J 3 bases; nucleotides not matched to a gene: 6. CDR3 in DNA: TGTGCCATCGGCACCGGGACAGGCTACGAGCAGTACTTC. Translating it yields CAIGTGTGYEQYF.

The chain combines TRBV19 with TRBJ2-4; TRBD1 is a possible D gene (6 bases). Trimming left V 6 bases short and J 9 bases short, with 15 bases between. Per germline, CDR1 LNHDA and CDR2 SQIVND (reference sequence). The CDR3 covers 13 residues. The CDR3 sequence: CASRGRGRIIQYF. The CDR3 bases are TGTGCCAGTAGAGGCAGGGGAAGGATCATTCAGTACTTC.

In this sample, this clone turned up a few times. This rearrangement joins TRBV7-9 to TRBJ1-2; D might be TRBD1 (6 bases). V was pared by 4 bases and J by 4 bases, with 19 bases between. Germline values: CDR1 SEHNR, CDR2 FQNEAQ (reference sequence). The CDR3 has 16 residues. The CDR3 reads CASSSPTTGSGYGYTF. CDR3 sequence (DNA): TGTGCCAGCAGCTCCCCAACTACAGGGTCAGGCTATGGCTACACCTTC.

The rearrangement links TRBV19 to TRBJ2-1; the D gene is possibly TRBD2 (5 bases). V was cut by 9 bases and J by 1 base, with 13 bases left in between. The CDR3 sequence is 14 residues long. Germline-derived CDR1 and CDR2 are LNHDA and SQIVND (reference sequence). The CDR3 loop is CASSYGSSYNEQFF. Written as DNA, the CDR3 is TGTGCCAGCTCCTATGGGAGTTCCTACAATGAGCAGTTCTTC.

V is TRBV28 and J is TRBJ1-4; 7 positions agree with TRBD1. From germline, CDR1 is MDHEN and CDR2 SYDVKM. The V segment lost 4 bases and the J segment 3 bases; nucleotides outside the gene matches: 8. The CDR3 is 16 amino acids. CDR3 residues: CASSSPRTGANEKLFF. In DNA form, the CDR3 reads TGTGCCAGCAGTTCACCTAGGACAGGAGCTAATGAAAAACTGTTTTTT. Supplemented by reference TRBV28 and TRBJ1-4, the full variable domain reads DVKVTQSSRYLVKRTGEKVFLECVQDMDHENMFWYRQDPGLGLRLIYFSYDVKMKEKGDIPEGYSVSREKKERFSLILESASTNQTSMYLCASSSPRTGANEKLFFGSGTQLSVL.

This chain joins TRBV4-1 and TRBJ2-5, with 12 bases that match TRBD2. This CDR3 contains 14 residues. Losses at the gene ends were 5 bases for V and 10 bases for J; bases not matched to a gene: 8. CDR1 is MGHRA, CDR2 YSYEKL, per germline. CDR3 sequence: CASSARLAGVGQYF. CDR3 DNA: TGCGCCAGCAGCGCCCGACTAGCGGGGGTGGGCCAGTACTTC.